These T cell receptor beta chains were read from a single sample in a study of shared clonotypes between healthy human individuals. TCRdb keeps only in-frame clones here, not all; method: immunoSEQ multiplex PCR. The repertoire has about 700,000 clones, around 72% of them found once; the top ten carry 1.5% to 2%. Specimen: memory CD4+ T cells sorted from blood. The receptors here all came from a woman in her thirties in good health. The CDR3 runs from the conserved cysteine through the conserved F or W. The D gene is left open where the match is weak. Expanded clones are given a class, and other clones once, few, many or no size at all.

clone size,J gene,V gene,D gene,CDR3 DNA,CDR3 protein
.,TRBJ2-3,TRBV11-2,TRBD1,TGTGCCAGCAGCACCTGGACAGGGGATCTTGGCACAGATACGCAGTATTTT,CASSTWTGDLGTDTQYF
.,TRBJ2-5,TRBV18,.,TGTGCCAGCTCCCCAGACAGTCAAGAGACCCAGTACTTC,CASSPDSQETQYF
once,TRBJ1-1,TRBV6-4,.,TGTGCCAGCAGTGACAGATCTAACACTGAAGCTTTCTTT,CASSDRSNTEAFF
.,TRBJ2-1,TRBV19,TRBD2,TGTGCCACACGGGAGAGACTAGCGGTACATGAGCAGTTCTTC,CATRERLAVHEQFF
few,TRBJ1-2,TRBV2,.,TGTGCCAGCAGTGTCGATCCAAATTATGGCTACACCTTC,CASSVDPNYGYTF
.,TRBJ2-3,TRBV2,TRBD2,TGTGCCAGCACTAAGTTAGCGGGAGGTGCAGATACGCAGTATTTT,CASTKLAGGADTQYF
.,TRBJ2-3,TRBV27,TRBD2,TGTGCCAGCAGCCCGCCAATGGGCGGGAGGCCGTATACGCAGTATTTT,CASSPPMGGRPYTQYF
few,TRBJ2-7,TRBV6-1,TRBD1,TGTGCCAGCAGTGAAAGGGCAGGGGGCTCCTACGAGCAGTACTTC,CASSERAGGSYEQYF
few,TRBJ1-1,TRBV16,TRBD1,TGTGCCAGCAGCCGGCGAGGGACAGGAAAAGAGAGCACTGAAGCTTTCTTT,CASSRRGTGKESTEAFF
.,TRBJ1-4,TRBV4-1,TRBD1,TGCGCCAGCAGCCAAGCGGGACAGGGTGATGAAAAACTGTTTTTT,CASSQAGQGDEKLFF
.,TRBJ2-3,TRBV5-6,.,TGTGCCAGCAGCTTGGGCCCAGCTAGCACAGATACGCAGTATTTT,CASSLGPASTDTQYF
.,TRBJ1-4,TRBV7-9,TRBD1,TGTGCCAGCAGCCCCTACCGGACAGGGGATGAAAAACTGTTTTTT,CASSPYRTGDEKLFF
.,TRBJ1-4,TRBV30,.,TGTGCCTGGAGAGGCTTCCGGGAAAAACTGTTTTTT,CAWRGFREKLFF
.,TRBJ1-1,TRBV28,.,TGTGCCAGCCGGGTCTCCCTAGGGACTGAAGCTTTCTTT,CASRVSLGTEAFF
.,TRBJ2-1,TRBV28,TRBD2,TGTGCCAGCAGTTTATCCGGGAGGGCCTCAGGGGATGAGCAGTTCTTC,CASSLSGRASGDEQFF
.,TRBJ1-5,TRBV10-3,TRBD1,TGTGCCACCGGACAGGGAGTAGGCAATCAGCCCCAGCATTTT,CATGQGVGNQPQHF
.,TRBJ2-7,TRBV18,.,TGTGCCAGCTCACGGGACAACTACGAGCAGTACTTC,CASSRDNYEQYF
.,TRBJ1-5,TRBV10-1,.,TGCGCCAGCAGTGAGGGAGGCGATCAGCCCCAGCATTTT,CASSEGGDQPQHF
once,TRBJ2-6,TRBV6-1,.,TGTGCCAGCAGTGAAGCGGGTCAGGGTGTGGCTGGGGCCAACGTCCTGACTTTC,CASSEAGQGVAGANVLTF
.,TRBJ1-4,TRBV11-2,TRBD1,TGTGCCAGCAGCCAGGACAGGGGACGTGAAAAACTGTTTTTT,CASSQDRGREKLFF
.,TRBJ2-7,TRBV25-1,.,TGTGCCAGCAGTGATGCGGACTTAACCTACGAGCAGTACTTC,CASSDADLTYEQYF
.,TRBJ1-1,TRBV7-8,.,TGTGCCAGCAGCTTAGCTCTTGGGAATTCTGAAGCTTTCTTT,CASSLALGNSEAFF
.,TRBJ2-7,TRBV18,TRBD2,TGTGCCAGCTCAAGCGCGGCGGGAGGATCCTACGAGCAGTACTTC,CASSSAAGGSYEQYF
.,TRBJ2-5,TRBV4-1,TRBD1,TGCGCCAGCAGTGAAGGACCAGGGGGAAAGGAGACCCAGTACTTC,CASSEGPGGKETQYF
.,TRBJ2-7,TRBV7-3,.,TGTGCCAGCAGCGACCAAGGCGGTGACGAGCAGTACTTC,CASSDQGGDEQYF
once,TRBJ2-5,TRBV27,.,TGTGCCAGCAGCACAAGAGAAACCCAGTACTTC,CASSTRETQYF
many,TRBJ2-3,TRBV19,TRBD2,TGTGCCAGTAGTACTGGACTAGCGGGACCAGATACGCAGTATTTT,CASSTGLAGPDTQYF
.,TRBJ2-1,TRBV30,.,TGTGCCTGGAGGAGACTCCCGCGAAATGAGCAGTTCTTC,CAWRRLPRNEQFF
.,TRBJ2-1,TRBV6-1,TRBD2,TGTGCCAGCAAGGGCCACAGCGGGAGTGGCGAGCAGTTCTTC,CASKGHSGSGEQFF
many,TRBJ2-3,TRBV6-1,TRBD2,TGTGCCAGCCGGCTAGCGGGAGGGTCAGATACGCAGTATTTT,CASRLAGGSDTQYF
.,TRBJ2-7,TRBV19,.,TGTGCCAGTAGTATACCGGGACACTCCTACGAGCAGTACTTC,CASSIPGHSYEQYF
.,TRBJ2-1,TRBV11-2,TRBD2,TGTGCCAGCAACGGTAAGGAGAGGGGGACTAGCGGCCCCAATGAGCAGTTCTTC,CASNGKERGTSGPNEQFF
.,TRBJ1-3,TRBV6-5,.,TGTGCCAGCGGTAGGGGTACGGCTTCAGGAAACACCATATATTTT,CASGRGTASGNTIYF
once,TRBJ2-3,TRBV7-2,.,TGTGCCAGCAGCCCCCGCCAGGGAAAGAAAGATACGCAGTATTTT,CASSPRQGKKDTQYF
.,TRBJ1-5,TRBV21-1,.,TGTGCCAGCAGCAGGGGTTTCGTAAACGGTAACAATCAGCCCCAGCATTTT,CASSRGFVNGNNQPQHF
.,TRBJ2-7,TRBV5-1,.,TGCGCCAGCAGCCGCCGACAGGTAGGACACTACGAGCAGTACTTC,CASSRRQVGHYEQYF
.,TRBJ1-1,TRBV18,TRBD1,TGTGCCAGCTCTCTTCGACAGGGCTTCAGGTGGGCTGAAGCTTTCTTT,CASSLRQGFRWAEAFF
.,TRBJ1-1,TRBV2,.,TGTGCCAGCAGTGACCCCCGGGGAGGTTTGAACACTGAAGCTTTCTTT,CASSDPRGGLNTEAFF
.,TRBJ2-7,TRBV28,TRBD2,TGTGCCAGCAGTTTAGGGGGGCCCATTCGACTAGCGGGATTCAAACACGAGCAGTACTTC,CASSLGGPIRLAGFKHEQYF
.,TRBJ2-1,TRBV4-2,.,TGTGCCAGCAGTAAAGGAGGGACCACCCTGCTATTCAATGAGCAGTTCTTC,CASSKGGTTLLFNEQFF
once,TRBJ1-2,TRBV4-1,TRBD1,TGCGCCAGCAGCCCCGCGATGAGACAGGGAAGAATCGGCTACACCTTC,CASSPAMRQGRIGYTF
.,TRBJ2-1,TRBV7-7,.,TGTGCCAGCAGCCTGACTGGTAGCTCCTACAATGAGCAGTTCTTC,CASSLTGSSYNEQFF
.,TRBJ1-1,TRBV25-1,.,TGTGCCAGCAGTGAGAACAGGCGCGCTTTCTTT,CASSENRRAFF
.,TRBJ2-7,TRBV7-2,TRBD1,TGTGCCAGCAGCTTAGCTGTGGACAGGGCCCACGAGCAGTACTTC,CASSLAVDRAHEQYF
once,TRBJ2-3,TRBV25-1,TRBD1,TGTGCCAGCAGTGAATCAAAGACGGACAGGGAAGGAGATACGCAGTATTTT,CASSESKTDREGDTQYF
few,TRBJ1-2,TRBV6-1,.,TGTGCCAGCAGTGAAGCGGGGACACAATACTCTAACTATGGCTACACCTTC,CASSEAGTQYSNYGYTF
.,TRBJ1-2,TRBV18,TRBD1,TGTGCCAGCTCACCGGGACAGATCTATGGCTACACCTTC,CASSPGQIYGYTF
.,TRBJ2-4,TRBV19,.,TGTGCCAGTAGTAACAGGGACTTAGCCAAAAACATTCAGTACTTC,CASSNRDLAKNIQYF
few,TRBJ1-4,TRBV4-2,.,TGTGCCAGCAGCCCCTCTTTGGGGGCGACTAATGAAAAACTGTTTTTT,CASSPSLGATNEKLFF
.,TRBJ2-1,TRBV4-1,TRBD2,TGCGCCAGCAGCCGGGGCGGGAGTTTAGATGAGCAGTTCTTC,CASSRGGSLDEQFF
.,TRBJ1-3,TRBV5-1,.,TGCGCCAGCAGCTTCGGGTCCACCATATATTTT,CASSFGSTIYF
.,TRBJ2-3,TRBV9,.,TGTGCCAGCAGCGTAGGCGGGGGCTCAGATACGCAGTATTTT,CASSVGGGSDTQYF
.,TRBJ2-5,TRBV19,.,TGTGCCAGTAGCGTTATGGGGGGCGGAGAGACCCAGTACTTC,CASSVMGGGETQYF
.,TRBJ2-3,TRBV6-1,.,TGTGCCAGCAGTGAATTGTGGCAGAGCACAGATACGCAGTATTTT,CASSELWQSTDTQYF
.,TRBJ1-3,TRBV18,.,TGTGCCAGCTCACCAGGGGACACCATATATTTT,CASSPGDTIYF
.,TRBJ2-6,TRBV30,.,TGTGCCTCGGGGAGCTCTGGGGCCAACGTCCTGACTTTC,CASGSSGANVLTF